This paragraph reports one T cell receptor beta chain. Its specificity is not known. This CDR3 region has 15 residues. Trimming left V 0 bases short and J 7 bases short, with 13 bases between. Germline V gives CDR1 LNHDA, CDR2 SQIVND (reference sequence). This specimen belongs to a study of siplizumab effects on memory and regulatory T cells. Study-wide points: Few alloreactive clones mapped to unstimulated subsets.

TCRdb's table, derived via immunoSEQ multiplex PCR, lists solely in-frame clones and lacks some. The top ten hold approximately 1.2% of the sample, which has about 120,000 clones, roughly 90% seen once. This clonotype was sampled from a human donor in good health. V usage is TRBV19 and J usage is TRBJ2-4, with a possible D match to TRBD1 (5 bases). Sequencing input: CD4+ T cells sorted from blood. CDR3 DNA: TGTGCCAGTAGTATAGAAAGCAGGGTGAACAACATTCAGTACTTC. This encodes CASSIESRVNNIQYF.